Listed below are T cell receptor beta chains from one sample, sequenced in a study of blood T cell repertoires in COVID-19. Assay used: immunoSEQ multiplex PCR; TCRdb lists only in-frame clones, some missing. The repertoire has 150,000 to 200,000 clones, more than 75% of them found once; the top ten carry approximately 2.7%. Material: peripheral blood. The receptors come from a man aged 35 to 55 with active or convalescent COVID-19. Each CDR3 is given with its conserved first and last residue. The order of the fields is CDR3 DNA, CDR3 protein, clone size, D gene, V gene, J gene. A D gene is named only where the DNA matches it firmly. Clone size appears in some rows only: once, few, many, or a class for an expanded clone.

TGTGCCAGCAGTTTAAGGACAGATGTTAATGAAAAACTGTTTTTT	CASSLRTDVNEKLFF	-	-	TRBV27	TRBJ1-4
TGCGCCAGCAGTGGGGGGCGGGGGCTTTACAATGAGCAGTTCTTC	CASSGGRGLYNEQFF	-	-	TRBV10-2	TRBJ2-1
TGTGCCAGCAGCTTAGCAGTCGCAGAGGTAAACACCATATATTTT	CASSLAVAEVNTIYF	-	-	TRBV11-2	TRBJ1-3
TGTGCCAGCAGCCTACTAGCGGGGAGCTCCTACGAGCAGTACTTC	CASSLLAGSSYEQYF	-	TRBD2	TRBV7-9	TRBJ2-7
TGTGCCAGCAGTTACAATTGGGGGGTTCCTGGAAACACCATATATTTT	CASSYNWGVPGNTIYF	-	-	TRBV6-5	TRBJ1-3
TGCGCCAGCAGCTTGGCGGTCGGGGGTGCGGATCGTAGCGAGCAGTACTTC	CASSLAVGGADRSEQYF	-	-	TRBV5-1	TRBJ2-7
TGTGCCAGCAGCCAAGATTCCCTAGCGCACGAGCAGTTCTTC	CASSQDSLAHEQFF	-	-	TRBV3-1/TRBV3-2	TRBJ2-1
TGTGCCAGCGGCCCGGACAGGGACGAAGCTTTCTTT	CASGPDRDEAFF	-	TRBD1	TRBV6-6	TRBJ1-1
TGCAGCGGGGGGAGGGTCGACGAGCAGTACTTC	CSGGRVDEQYF	-	TRBD2	TRBV29-1	TRBJ2-7
TGTGCCAGCAGCGTGCTAGGGGCCGCCGTGGAAGGCTACACCTTC	CASSVLGAAVEGYTF	-	-	TRBV9	TRBJ1-2
TGTGTTGTGACAGCGGGTAGCTCCTACAATGAGCAGTTCTTC	CVVTAGSSYNEQFF	-	-	TRBV10-3	TRBJ2-1
TGTGCCAGCGGGACAGGGAACTCCTACAATGAGCAGTTCTTC	CASGTGNSYNEQFF	-	TRBD1	TRBV27	TRBJ2-1
TGTGCCAGCAGCTTTACGGGTTGGGCTAATGAAAAACTGTTTTTT	CASSFTGWANEKLFF	once	-	TRBV11-2	TRBJ1-4
TGTGCCAGCAGCCCCCTCCGGGGGACGACCTACGAGCAGTACTTC	CASSPLRGTTYEQYF	-	-	TRBV27	TRBJ2-7
TGTGCCAGCAGCTTAAACCCGCACTGGAGTTACAACAATGAGCAGTTCTTC	CASSLNPHWSYNNEQFF	-	-	TRBV7-9	TRBJ2-1
TGCGCCAGCAGCGAGGGGGTCATGCTATCGGAGCAGTTCTTC	CASSEGVMLSEQFF	-	-	TRBV5-1	TRBJ2-1
TGCGCCACCGGACAGCTTTTGGACACAGATACGCAGTATTTT	CATGQLLDTDTQYF	-	-	TRBV4-1	TRBJ2-3
TGTGCCAGCAGTATGAGGGCCCTGAATAAGATAGCCAAAAACATTCAGTACTTC	CASSMRALNKIAKNIQYF	-	-	TRBV11-2	TRBJ2-4
TGTGCCTGGAGTCCCGGGACAGGGCTGAATTCACCCCTCCACTTT	CAWSPGTGLNSPLHF	-	TRBD1	TRBV30	TRBJ1-6
TGTGCCAGCAGCCCCTGGACTAGCGGGGTCCTCACAGATACGCAGTATTTT	CASSPWTSGVLTDTQYF	-	TRBD2	TRBV7-2	TRBJ2-3
TGTGCCAGCTCACGGGGGGATCAGCCCCAGCATTTT	CASSRGDQPQHF	-	-	TRBV18	TRBJ1-5
TGTGCCAGCAGCCGGAGAGGAGCCTACGAGCAGTACTTC	CASSRRGAYEQYF	-	-	TRBV6-5	TRBJ2-7
TGTGCCATCAGTGAACCAGCGGGGAGTAGTCCGAACACCGGGGAGCTGTTTTTT	CAISEPAGSSPNTGELFF	-	TRBD2	TRBV10-3	TRBJ2-2
TGCAGCGTTGAGGTCAGGGTCGCGGACACTGAAGCTTTCTTT	CSVEVRVADTEAFF	-	-	TRBV29-1	TRBJ1-1
TGTGCCAGTAGGGCCCTCCAGCGGGGCTATGGCTACACCTTC	CASRALQRGYGYTF	-	-	TRBV19	TRBJ1-2
TGTGCCAGCAGCCCCTCTCTAGGGGGGGGTGGCGAGACCCAGTACTTC	CASSPSLGGGGETQYF	-	-	TRBV9	TRBJ2-5
TGTGCCAGTACCCCGGGTGCGGGAATTGGCTACACCTTC	CASTPGAGIGYTF	-	-	TRBV19	TRBJ1-2
TGCGCCAGCAGCCAGTTAGGATTGACACTGGAGACCCAGTACTTC	CASSQLGLTLETQYF	-	-	TRBV4-1	TRBJ2-5
TGTGCCAGCAGCTATTCGACCGGGGGTGGGTGGGGCACTGAAGCTTTCTTT	CASSYSTGGGWGTEAFF	once	-	TRBV5-6	TRBJ1-1
TGTGCCAGCAGTCCATTAGCGGGGGCGCGACTGGGGGATGAGCAGTTCTTC	CASSPLAGARLGDEQFF	-	TRBD2	TRBV6-6	TRBJ2-1
TGTGCCAGCAGTCTGTTTCTAGCGGGGGGGTCCGATACGCAGTATTTT	CASSLFLAGGSDTQYF	-	TRBD2	TRBV2	TRBJ2-3
TGTGCCAGCAGCCAAGATCAGGGCAACAATCAGCCCCAGCATTTT	CASSQDQGNNQPQHF	-	-	TRBV4-2	TRBJ1-5
TGTGCCATCAGTGCGGACAGGACCTATGGCTACACCTTC	CAISADRTYGYTF	-	TRBD1	TRBV10-3	TRBJ1-2
TGTGCCAGCCGTCAGTCAGCCTACGAGCAGTACTTC	CASRQSAYEQYF	-	-	TRBV2	TRBJ2-7
TGTGCCAGCAGCTTAGATCGATCGGGGGGCCCCTTGGAGACCCAGTACTTC	CASSLDRSGGPLETQYF	-	-	TRBV11-2	TRBJ2-5
TGTGCCAGCAGCTTAGCGATGAGTCCGTCGGATACGCAGTATTTT	CASSLAMSPSDTQYF	-	-	TRBV11-2	TRBJ2-3
TGCGCCAGCAGCCAAGCAGGGGTAGGGGCCAACGTCCTGACTTTC	CASSQAGVGANVLTF	few	-	TRBV4-1	TRBJ2-6
TGTGCCAGCAGAGACAGGGACACCGGGGAGCTGTTTTTT	CASRDRDTGELFF	few	TRBD1	TRBV11-3	TRBJ2-2
TGTGCCAGCAGTTTAATACAGGGAAATCAGCCCCAGCATTTT	CASSLIQGNQPQHF	-	-	TRBV28	TRBJ1-5
TGTGCCAGCAGTTTGGAGGGGCTAGAAGCTTTCTTT	CASSLEGLEAFF	-	-	TRBV28	TRBJ1-1
TGTGCCAGCAGGCGGACTAGCGGAGGCACAGATACGCAGTATTTT	CASRRTSGGTDTQYF	-	TRBD2	TRBV5-4	TRBJ2-3
TGTGCCAGCAGCCGAGGAGGAATGAACACTGAAGCTTTCTTT	CASSRGGMNTEAFF	few	-	TRBV14	TRBJ1-1
TGTGCCAGCAGCTCCTTCGACGACAGGTACCAAGAGACCCAGTACTTC	CASSSFDDRYQETQYF	-	-	TRBV7-9	TRBJ2-5
TGTGCCAGCAGTGAAAAGACAGGGAAGAATTCACCCCTCCACTTT	CASSEKTGKNSPLHF	once	TRBD1	TRBV6-1	TRBJ1-6
TGTGCCTGGAGGGTACGACTAGCGGGGGTCCCCCGCTCCTACAATGAGCAGTTCTTC	CAWRVRLAGVPRSYNEQFF	-	TRBD2	TRBV30	TRBJ2-1
TGTGCCAGCAGCACCGACAGGAACACTGAAGCTTTCTTT	CASSTDRNTEAFF	-	-	TRBV11-2	TRBJ1-1
TGTGCCAGCAGTTACGGGACTACTAGCACAGATACGCAGTATTTT	CASSYGTTSTDTQYF	once	TRBD2	TRBV6-5	TRBJ2-3
TGTGCCACCAGCAATTCCCGGGTTTTTAACTATGGCTACACCTTC	CATSNSRVFNYGYTF	-	-	TRBV15	TRBJ1-2